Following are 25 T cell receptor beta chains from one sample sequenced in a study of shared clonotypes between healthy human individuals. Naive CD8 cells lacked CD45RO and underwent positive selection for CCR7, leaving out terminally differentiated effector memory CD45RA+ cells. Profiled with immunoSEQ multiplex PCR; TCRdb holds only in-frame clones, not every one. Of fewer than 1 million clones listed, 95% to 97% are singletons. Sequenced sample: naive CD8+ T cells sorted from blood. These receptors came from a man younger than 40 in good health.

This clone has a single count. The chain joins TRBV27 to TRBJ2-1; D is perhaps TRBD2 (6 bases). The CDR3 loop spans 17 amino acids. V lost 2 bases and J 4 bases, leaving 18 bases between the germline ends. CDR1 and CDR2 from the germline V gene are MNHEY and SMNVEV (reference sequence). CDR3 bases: TGTGCCAGCAGTTTAGGTCTCAGCGGGCCCCATTACAATGAGCAGTTCTTC. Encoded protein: CASSLGLSGPHYNEQFF.

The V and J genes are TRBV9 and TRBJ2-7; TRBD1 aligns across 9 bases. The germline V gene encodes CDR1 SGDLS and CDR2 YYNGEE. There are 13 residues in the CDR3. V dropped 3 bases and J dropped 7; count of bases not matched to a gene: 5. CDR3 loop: CASSAGTGTEQYF. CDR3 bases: TGTGCCAGCAGCGCGGGGACAGGGACTGAGCAGTACTTC. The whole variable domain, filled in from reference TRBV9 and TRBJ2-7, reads DSGVTQTPKHLITATGQRVTLRCSPRSGDLSVYWYQQSLDQGLQFLIQYYNGEERAKGNILERFSAQQFPDLHSELNLSSLELGDSALYFCASSAGTGTEQYFGPGTRLTVT.

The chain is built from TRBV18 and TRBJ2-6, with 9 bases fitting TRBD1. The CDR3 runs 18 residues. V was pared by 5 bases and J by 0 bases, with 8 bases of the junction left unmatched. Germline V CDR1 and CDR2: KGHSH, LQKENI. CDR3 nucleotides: TGTGCCAGCTCATTAACAGGGGGCCGGTCCTCTGGGGCCAACGTCCTGACTTTC. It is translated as CASSLTGGRSSGANVLTF.

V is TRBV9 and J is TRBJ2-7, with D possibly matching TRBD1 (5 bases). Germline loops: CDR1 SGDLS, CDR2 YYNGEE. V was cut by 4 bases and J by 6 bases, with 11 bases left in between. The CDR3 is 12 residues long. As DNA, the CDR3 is TGTGCCAGCAGCCCGGCCCAGGGCGAGCAGTACTTC. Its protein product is CASSPAQGEQYF.

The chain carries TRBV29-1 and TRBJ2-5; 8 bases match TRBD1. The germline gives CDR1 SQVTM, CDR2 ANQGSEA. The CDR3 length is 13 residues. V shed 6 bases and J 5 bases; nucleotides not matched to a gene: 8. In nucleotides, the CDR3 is TGCAGCGTCGACAGGGGAAGTGATGAGACCCAGTACTTC. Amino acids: CSVDRGSDETQYF. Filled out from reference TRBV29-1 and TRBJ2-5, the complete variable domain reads SAVISQKPSRDICQRGTSLTIQCQVDSQVTMMFWYRQQPGQSLTLIATANQGSEATYESGFVIDKFPISRPNLTFSTLTVSNMSPEDSSIYLCSVDRGSDETQYFGPGTRLLVL.

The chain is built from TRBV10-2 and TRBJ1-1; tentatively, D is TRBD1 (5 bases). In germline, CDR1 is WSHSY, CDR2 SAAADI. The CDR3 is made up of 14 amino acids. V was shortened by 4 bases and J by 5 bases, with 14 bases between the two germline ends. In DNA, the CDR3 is TGCGCCAGCAGTGGGAGGGGTAGGGAGACTGAAGCTTTCTTT. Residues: CASSGRGRETEAFF.

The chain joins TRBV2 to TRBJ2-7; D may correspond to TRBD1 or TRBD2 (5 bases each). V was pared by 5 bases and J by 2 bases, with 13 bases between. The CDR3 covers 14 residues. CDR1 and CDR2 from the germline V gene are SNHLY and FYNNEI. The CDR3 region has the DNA TGTGCCAGCAGTTCGGGACGCCAGACCTACGAGCAGTACTTC. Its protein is CASSSGRQTYEQYF.

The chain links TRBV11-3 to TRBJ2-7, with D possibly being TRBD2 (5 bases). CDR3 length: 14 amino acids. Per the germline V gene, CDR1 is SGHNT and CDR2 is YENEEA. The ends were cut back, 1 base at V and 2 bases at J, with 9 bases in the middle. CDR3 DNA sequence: TGTGCCAGCAGCTTAGGAGGACTCCCCTACGAGCAGTACTTC. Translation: CASSLGGLPYEQYF.

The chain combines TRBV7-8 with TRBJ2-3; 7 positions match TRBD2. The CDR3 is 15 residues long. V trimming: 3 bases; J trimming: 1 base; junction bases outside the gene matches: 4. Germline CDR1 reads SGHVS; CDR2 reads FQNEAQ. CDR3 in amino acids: CASSLATSGTDTQYF. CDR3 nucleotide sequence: TGTGCCAGCAGCTTGGCAACTAGCGGCACAGATACGCAGTATTTT.

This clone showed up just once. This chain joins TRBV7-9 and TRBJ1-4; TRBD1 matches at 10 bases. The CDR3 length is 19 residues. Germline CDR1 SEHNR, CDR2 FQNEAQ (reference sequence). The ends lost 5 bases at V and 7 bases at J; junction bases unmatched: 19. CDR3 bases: TGTGCCAGCAGCCCCTCTCGGCGGACAGGGGGAGAATTTGGTGAAAAACTGTTTTTT. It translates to CASSPSRRTGGEFGEKLFF.

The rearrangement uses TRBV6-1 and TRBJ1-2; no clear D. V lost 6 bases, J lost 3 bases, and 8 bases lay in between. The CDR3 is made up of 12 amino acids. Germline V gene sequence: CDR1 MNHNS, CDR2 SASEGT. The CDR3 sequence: CASRGSDYGYTF. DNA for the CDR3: TGTGCCAGCAGGGGGTCGGACTATGGCTACACCTTC.

CDR3 in amino acids: CASSLVGGNQPQHF. CDR3 in DNA: TGTGCCAGCAGTTTAGTTGGGGGGAATCAGCCCCAGCATTTT. V gene TRBV27 combines with J gene TRBJ1-5, with D possibly being TRBD1 (5 bases). Between the trimmed V and J ends, which lost 2 bases and 4 bases, there was a span of 9 bases. Germline V gives CDR1 MNHEY, CDR2 SMNVEV (reference sequence). CDR3 length: 14 residues.

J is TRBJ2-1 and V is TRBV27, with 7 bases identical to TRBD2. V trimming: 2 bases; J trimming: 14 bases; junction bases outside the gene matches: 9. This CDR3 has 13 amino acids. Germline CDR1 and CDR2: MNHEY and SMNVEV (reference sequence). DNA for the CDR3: TGTGCCAGCAGTTTAACCGGGGAGGGGTGGGAGTTCTTC. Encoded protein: CASSLTGEGWEFF.

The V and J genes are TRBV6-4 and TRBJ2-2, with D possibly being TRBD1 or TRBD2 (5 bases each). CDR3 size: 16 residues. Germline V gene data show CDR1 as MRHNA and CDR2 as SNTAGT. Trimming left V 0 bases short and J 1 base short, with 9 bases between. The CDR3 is CASSDSGERNTGELFF. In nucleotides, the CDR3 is TGTGCCAGCAGTGACTCGGGGGAGAGGAACACCGGGGAGCTGTTTTTT.

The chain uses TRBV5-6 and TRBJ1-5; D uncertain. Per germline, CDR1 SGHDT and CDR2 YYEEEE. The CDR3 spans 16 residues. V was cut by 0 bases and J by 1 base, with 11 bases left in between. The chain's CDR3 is CASSLAREGSNQPQHF. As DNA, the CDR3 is TGTGCCAGCAGCTTGGCGAGGGAAGGGAGCAATCAGCCCCAGCATTTT.

The CDR3 is CASSLVGGAPTEAFF. The CDR3 DNA sequence: TGTGCCAGCAGTTTAGTGGGGGGCGCCCCGACTGAAGCTTTCTTT. The V call is TRBV27, the J call TRBJ1-1, with a possible D match to TRBD1 (6 bases). CDR3 length: 15 residues. V was trimmed by 2 bases and J by 5 bases, leaving 15 bases between them. Germline CDR1 reads MNHEY; CDR2 reads SMNVEV (reference sequence).

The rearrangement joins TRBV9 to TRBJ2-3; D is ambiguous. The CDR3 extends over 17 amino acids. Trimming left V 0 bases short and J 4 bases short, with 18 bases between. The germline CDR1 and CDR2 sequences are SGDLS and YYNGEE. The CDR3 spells CASSVVLRGDGSDTQYF. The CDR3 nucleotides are TGTGCCAGCAGCGTAGTCCTACGAGGAGATGGGTCAGATACGCAGTATTTT.

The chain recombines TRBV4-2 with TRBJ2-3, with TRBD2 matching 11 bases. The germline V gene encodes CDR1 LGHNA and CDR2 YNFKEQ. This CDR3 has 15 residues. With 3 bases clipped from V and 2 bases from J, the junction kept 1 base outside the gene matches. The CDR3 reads CASSQGLADTDTQYF. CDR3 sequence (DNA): TGTGCCAGCAGCCAGGGACTAGCGGACACAGATACGCAGTATTTT.

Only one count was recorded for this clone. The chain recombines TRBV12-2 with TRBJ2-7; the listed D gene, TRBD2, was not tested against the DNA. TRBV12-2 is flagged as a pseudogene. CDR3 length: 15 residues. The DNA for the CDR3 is TGTGCAAGTCGCATTGGACTAGCGGGCTACTACGAGCAGTACTTC. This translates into CASRIGLAGYYEQYF.

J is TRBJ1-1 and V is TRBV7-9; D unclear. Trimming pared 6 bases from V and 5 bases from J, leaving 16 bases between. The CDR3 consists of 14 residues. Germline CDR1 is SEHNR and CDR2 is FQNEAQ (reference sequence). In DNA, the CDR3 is TGTGCCAGCAGTCTAGACCCTGGGTGGACTGAAGCTTTCTTT. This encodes CASSLDPGWTEAFF. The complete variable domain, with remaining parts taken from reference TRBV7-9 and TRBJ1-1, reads DTGVSQNPRHKITKRGQNVTFRCDPISEHNRLYWYRQTLGQGPEFLTYFQNEAQLEKSRLLSDRFSAERPKGSFSTLEIQRTEQGDSAMYLCASSLDPGWTEAFFGQGTRLTVV.

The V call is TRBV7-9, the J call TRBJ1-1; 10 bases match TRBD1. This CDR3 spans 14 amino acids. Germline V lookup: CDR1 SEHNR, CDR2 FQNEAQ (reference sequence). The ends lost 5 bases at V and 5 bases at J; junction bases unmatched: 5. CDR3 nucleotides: TGTGCCAGCAGCGGGGGGACAGGGGTAACTGAAGCTTTCTTT. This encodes CASSGGTGVTEAFF.

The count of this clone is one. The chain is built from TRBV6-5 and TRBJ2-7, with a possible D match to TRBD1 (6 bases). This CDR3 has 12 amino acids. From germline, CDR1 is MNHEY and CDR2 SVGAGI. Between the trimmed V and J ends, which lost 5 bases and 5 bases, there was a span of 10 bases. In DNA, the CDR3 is TGTGCCAGCAGTCCCAGGGGAAACGAGCAGTACTTC. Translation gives CASSPRGNEQYF.

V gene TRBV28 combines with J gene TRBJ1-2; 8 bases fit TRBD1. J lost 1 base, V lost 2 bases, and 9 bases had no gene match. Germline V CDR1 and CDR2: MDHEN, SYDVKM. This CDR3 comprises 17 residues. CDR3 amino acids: CASSLRTGLSLNYGYTF. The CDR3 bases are TGTGCCAGCAGTTTAAGGACAGGGCTCTCCCTTAACTATGGCTACACCTTC.

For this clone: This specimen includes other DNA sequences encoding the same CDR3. The CDR3 sequence is CASRGLGNTIYF. The DNA of the CDR3 is TGTGCCAGCAGGGGGCTTGGAAACACCATATATTTT. This sequence joins TRBV27 and TRBJ1-3; tentative D call: TRBD1 (5 bases). The V end was cut by 6 bases, the J end by 3 bases, with 6 bases between. Germline loops: CDR1 MNHEY, CDR2 SMNVEV (reference sequence). The CDR3 length is 12 residues.

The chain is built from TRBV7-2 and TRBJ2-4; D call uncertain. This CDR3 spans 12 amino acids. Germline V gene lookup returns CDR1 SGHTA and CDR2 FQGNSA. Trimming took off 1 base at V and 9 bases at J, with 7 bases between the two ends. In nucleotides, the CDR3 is TGTGCCAGCAGCTTAGTTGGGTCCATTCAGTACTTC. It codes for CASSLVGSIQYF.